This TCR beta chain is from a study of tumor and adjacent non-tumor tissue in lung cancer. For the study at large: Patients were aged roughly 30 to 76, nine to eleven men and about five women, stage I to III. Each sample yielded 3.5 million to 5 million productive TCRbeta reads on average. Study findings and constraints: Tumor tissue had significantly higher TCR diversity than normal lung. Tumor repertoires had a smaller top 100 clone share than normal lung.

In regard to this clonotype: Its antigen is still unknown.

TCRbeta libraries were built with three rounds of nested PCR, modified from ARM-PCR. MiXCR, applied by TCRdb to the multiplex PCR reads, yields one record per CDR3 protein. In the table there are 60,000 or so distinct CDR3 sequences, around 61% of which are singletons. The template was RNA from unsorted bulk tissue. More than 3 cm separated this lung sample from the edge of the tumor. This sequence was found in a man aged 65 to 85 with non-small cell lung cancer. Sequenced input: distant non-tumor lung tissue.

For the CDR3, the DNA is TGTGCCAGCAGTCCCAGTGGAGATACGCAGTATTTT. It codes for CASSPSGDTQYF. J is TRBJ2-3 and V is TRBV12-3 or TRBV12-4; D is ambiguous. Trimming removed 5 bases at V and 5 bases at J, with 8 bases between. This CDR3 contains 12 residues.